This T cell receptor beta chain was obtained from a study of blood T cells in healthy people across ages. Then a second PCR, running roughly 7 to 11 cycles, was carried out with a sample-barcoded 5' primer and a J-beta primer mix. Each CDR3 protein is one row after TCRdb ran MiXCR on the 5' RACE reads. Here the sample spans some 1.6 million distinct CDR3 sequences, around 35% being singletons. This clonotype has more than one count but fewer than ten. Germline V CDR1 and CDR2: DFQATT, SNEGSKA (reference sequence). The CDR3 loop spans 14 amino acids. The V and J ends lost 5 bases and 0 bases respectively, with 13 bases between them.

The receptor's source is a woman aged 25 to 39 in good health. Sequencing used blood. The gene calls are TRBV20-1 and TRBJ2-5, with D possibly called TRBD1 or TRBD2 (6 bases each). DNA for the CDR3: TGCAGTGCTGGAAGGGGGGCGTACCAAGAGACCCAGTACTTC. Translation gives CSAGRGAYQETQYF.